Listed below are T cell receptor beta chains from one sample, sequenced in a study of CD8 T cells in Susac syndrome. Via MiXCR, TCRdb re-called the immunoSEQ multiplex PCR reads, giving one row per CDR3 protein. The sample shows under 250,000 distinct CDR3 sequences, over 90% of them seen only once. The specimen sequenced was CD4+ T cells from PBMCs. These receptors all come from a human donor with Susac syndrome. CDR3s include the opening cysteine and the closing phenylalanine or tryptophan. The D gene is left open where the match is weak. Only part of the rows carry a size: once, few, many, or a class if the clone is expanded.

>TRBV20-1|TRBJ2-3|-|14|-
TGCAGTGCTAGAGTCGGGGGAGGCGCAGATACGCAGTATTTT
CSARVGGGADTQYF
>TRBV9|TRBJ1-1|-|15|TRBD1
TGTGCCAGCAGCACCCGGGACAGGGGGAACACTGAAGCTTTCTTT
CASSTRDRGNTEAFF
>TRBV13|TRBJ1-3|-|18|-
TGTGCCAGCAGCTTAGAGGAGGGACCAACTTACTCTGGAAACACCATATATTTT
CASSLEEGPTYSGNTIYF
>TRBV7-2|TRBJ1-6|-|12|-
TGTGCCAGCAGCTGGGTGAATTCACCCCTCCACTTT
CASSWVNSPLHF
>TRBV5-4|TRBJ2-5|-|14|-
TGTGCCAGCACCACGGGGGCGGGTCAAGAGACCCAGCACTTC
CASTTGAGQETQHF
>TRBV30|TRBJ1-5|once|16|-
TGTGCCTGGGGCCGGGACTTAGCCGGAGGGCATCAGCCCCAGCATTTT
CAWGRDLAGGHQPQHF
>TRBV28|TRBJ1-1|-|14|TRBD1
TGTGCCAGCAGACTTACAGGGGGCAGGACTGAAGCTTTCTTT
CASRLTGGRTEAFF
>TRBV7-9|TRBJ1-2|-|13|-
TGTGCCAGCAGCTTTAACAGTGACTATGGCTACACCTTC
CASSFNSDYGYTF
>TRBV29-1|TRBJ2-5|-|13|-
TGCAGCGTGACAACGACAGGGAGGGAGACCCAGTACTTC
CSVTTTGRETQYF
>TRBV7-2|TRBJ1-5|-|15|-
TGTGCCAGCAGCTTAACCCCGGACGGCAATCAGCCCCAGCATTTT
CASSLTPDGNQPQHF
>TRBV25-1|TRBJ2-5|once|15|TRBD2
TGTGCCAGCAGTCTTAGCGGGGGGCTGGGAGAGACCCAGTACTTC
CASSLSGGLGETQYF
>TRBV5-1|TRBJ1-5|-|15|TRBD1
TGCGCCAGCAGCCTCCGGACAGGTCGAGATCAGCCCCAGCATTTT
CASSLRTGRDQPQHF
>TRBV3-1|TRBJ2-5|-|13|-
TGTGCCAGCAGCCAAGGCCCGCGGGAGACCCAGTACTTC
CASSQGPRETQYF
>TRBV4-2|TRBJ2-3|once|15|TRBD2
TGTGCCAGCAGCAAGACTAGCGTGAGCACAGATACGCAGTATTTT
CASSKTSVSTDTQYF
>TRBV5-1|TRBJ1-1|-|14|-
TGCGCCAGCAGCTTGGGACACCCGAACACTGAAGCTTCCTTT
CASSLGHPNTEASF
>TRBV29-1|TRBJ1-2|-|12|-
TGCAGCGCCCGAGGGACCGGCTATGGCTACACCTTC
CSARGTGYGYTF
>TRBV13|TRBJ1-1|-|15|-
TGTGCCAGCAGCTTCAGGGGTGGGGGGGACACTGAAGCTTTCTTT
CASSFRGGGDTEAFF
>TRBV6-2/TRBV6-3|TRBJ2-7|-|13|-
TGTGCCAGCGGAGAAGGATCCTCCTACGAGCAGTACTTC
CASGEGSSYEQYF
>TRBV20-1|TRBJ2-5|-|12|-
TGCAGTGCTAGCCACAGGCAAGAGACCCAGTACTTC
CSASHRQETQYF
>TRBV7-2|TRBJ2-5|-|15|-
TGTGCCAGCAGCACCTACGGACAGTCCTTGGAGACCCAGTACTTC
CASSTYGQSLETQYF
>TRBV29-1|TRBJ1-1|-|12|-
TGCAGCGTGGCCCATTTGAACACTGAAGCTTTCTTT
CSVAHLNTEAFF
>TRBV5-1|TRBJ2-7|-|11|-
TGCGCCAGCAGCTTGGAGGACGAGCAGTACTTC
CASSLEDEQYF
>TRBV20-1|TRBJ2-3|-|16|TRBD1
TGCAGTGCTAGAGATCCAGCCGGGACAGGGACCGTTACGCAGTATTTT
CSARDPAGTGTVTQYF
>TRBV29-1|TRBJ1-4|-|14|-
TGCAGCGTCTCCCTAGGGTTCCGAGACGAAAAACTGTTTTTT
CSVSLGFRDEKLFF
>TRBV11-3|TRBJ1-1|-|12|-
TGTGCCAGCAGCTTACTGGGGGAAGAAGCTTTCTTT
CASSLLGEEAFF
>TRBV20-1|TRBJ1-5|-|12|-
TGCAGTGCTACAAGCTCGGATCAGCCCCAGCATTTT
CSATSSDQPQHF
>TRBV10-3|TRBJ2-1|-|15|-
TGTGCCATCAGCACCGTGACAGTTTCCTACAATGAGCAGTTCTTC
CAISTVTVSYNEQFF
>TRBV5-1|TRBJ1-6|-|14|-
TGCGCCAGCAGCTTGGAGGGGCCCCATTCACCCCTCCACTTT
CASSLEGPHSPLHF
>TRBV27|TRBJ2-1|-|15|TRBD1
TGTGCCAGCAGTTTACGGACAGGGTCCTACAATGAGCAGTTCTTC
CASSLRTGSYNEQFF
>TRBV20-1|TRBJ1-4|-|13|-
TGCAGTGCTAGAGCCCCCGCGGATGAAAAACTGTTTTTT
CSARAPADEKLFF
>TRBV5-6|TRBJ2-7|-|12|-
TGTGCCAGCAGCTCCTCGACCTACGAGCAGTACTTC
CASSSSTYEQYF
>TRBV20-1|TRBJ2-7|-|15|TRBD1
TGCAGTGCTAGTGTACCCGGGACAGGGGCCTACGAGCAGTACTTC
CSASVPGTGAYEQYF
>TRBV18|TRBJ2-6|-|18|TRBD1
TGTGCCAGCTCACCAGAGCAGGGGGCCTCTAGAGGGGCCAACGTCCTGACTTTC
CASSPEQGASRGANVLTF
>TRBV12-3/TRBV12-4|TRBJ2-4|-|13|TRBD2
TGTGCCAGTTCGGGACTAGGGAAAAACATTCAGTACTTC
CASSGLGKNIQYF
>TRBV6-6|TRBJ2-7|-|14|-
TGTGCCAGCAGTTCCGCTAGCACCCGCTACGAGCAGTACTTC
CASSSASTRYEQYF
>TRBV28|TRBJ1-4|-|15|TRBD1
TGTGCCAGCGGGACAGGGGAAGCAACTAATGAAAAACTGTTTTTT
CASGTGEATNEKLFF
>TRBV5-4|TRBJ2-3|-|17|-
TGTGCCAGCAGCCATAACCGGGGAAGCCTGGGGGGAGATACGCAGTATTTT
CASSHNRGSLGGDTQYF